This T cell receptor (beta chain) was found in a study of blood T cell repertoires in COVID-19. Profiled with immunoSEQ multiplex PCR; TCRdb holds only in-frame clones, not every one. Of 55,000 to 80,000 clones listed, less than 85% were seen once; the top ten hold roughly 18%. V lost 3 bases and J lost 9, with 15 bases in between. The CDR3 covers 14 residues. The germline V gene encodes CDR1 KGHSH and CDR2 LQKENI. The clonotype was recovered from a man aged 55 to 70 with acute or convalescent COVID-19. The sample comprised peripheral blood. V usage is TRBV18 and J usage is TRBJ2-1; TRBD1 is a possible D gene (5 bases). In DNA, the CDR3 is TGTGCCAGCTCACCGCGACGGTCTGGGGCTGAGCAGTTCTTC. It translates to CASSPRRSGAEQFF.